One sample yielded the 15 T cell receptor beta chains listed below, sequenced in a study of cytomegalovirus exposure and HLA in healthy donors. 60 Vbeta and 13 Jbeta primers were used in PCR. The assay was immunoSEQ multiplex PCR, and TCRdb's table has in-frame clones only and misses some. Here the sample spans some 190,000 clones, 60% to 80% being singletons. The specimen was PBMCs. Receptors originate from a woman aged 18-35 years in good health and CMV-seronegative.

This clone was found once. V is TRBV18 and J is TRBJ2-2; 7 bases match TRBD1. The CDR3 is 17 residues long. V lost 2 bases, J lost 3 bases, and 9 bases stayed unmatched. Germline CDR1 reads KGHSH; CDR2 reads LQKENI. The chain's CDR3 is CASSPFVTGWDTGELFF. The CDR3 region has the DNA TGTGCCAGCTCACCATTTGTGACAGGGTGGGACACCGGGGAGCTGTTTTTT. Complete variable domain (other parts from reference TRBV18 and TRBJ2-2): NAGVMQNPRHLVRRRGQEARLRCSPMKGHSHVYWYRQLPEEGLKFMVYLQKENIIDESGMPKERFSAEFPKEGPSILRIQQVVRGDSAAYFCASSPFVTGWDTGELFFGEGSRLTVL.

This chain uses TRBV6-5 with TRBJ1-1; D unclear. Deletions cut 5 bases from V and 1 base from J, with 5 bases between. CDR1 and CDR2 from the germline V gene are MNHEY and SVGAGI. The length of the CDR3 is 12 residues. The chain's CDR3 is CASSTRNTEAFF. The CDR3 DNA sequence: TGTGCCAGCAGTACAAGGAACACTGAAGCTTTCTTT.

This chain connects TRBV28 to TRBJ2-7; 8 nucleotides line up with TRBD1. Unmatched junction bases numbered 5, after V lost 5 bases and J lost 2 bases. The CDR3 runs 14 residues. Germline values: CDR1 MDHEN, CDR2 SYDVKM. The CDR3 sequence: CASSPTGGPYEQYF. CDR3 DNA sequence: TGTGCCAGCAGTCCCACAGGGGGTCCCTACGAGCAGTACTTC.

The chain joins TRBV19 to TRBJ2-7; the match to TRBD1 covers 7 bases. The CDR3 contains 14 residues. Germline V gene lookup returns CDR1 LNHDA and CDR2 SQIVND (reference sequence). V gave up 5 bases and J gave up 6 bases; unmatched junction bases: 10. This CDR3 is CASSSQTGSIEQYF. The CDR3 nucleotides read TGTGCCAGTAGTTCCCAGACAGGGTCGATCGAGCAGTACTTC.

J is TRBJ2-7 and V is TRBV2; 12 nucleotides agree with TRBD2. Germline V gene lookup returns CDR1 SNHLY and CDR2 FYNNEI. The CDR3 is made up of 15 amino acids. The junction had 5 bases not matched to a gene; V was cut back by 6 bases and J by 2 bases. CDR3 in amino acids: CASRGTSGFTYEQYF. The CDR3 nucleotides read TGTGCCAGCAGAGGGACTAGCGGGTTCACCTACGAGCAGTACTTC. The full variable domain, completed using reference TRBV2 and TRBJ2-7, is EPEVTQTPSHQVTQMGQEVILRCVPISNHLYFYWYRQILGQKVEFLVSFYNNEISEKSEIFDDQFSVERPDGSNFTLKIRSTKLEDSAMYFCASRGTSGFTYEQYFGPGTRLTVT.

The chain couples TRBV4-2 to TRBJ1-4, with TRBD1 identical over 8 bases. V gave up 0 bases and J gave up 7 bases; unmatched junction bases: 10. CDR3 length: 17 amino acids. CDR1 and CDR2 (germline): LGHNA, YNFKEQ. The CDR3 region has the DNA TGTGCCAGCAGCCAAGATTTTCAGGGGGCGTCAGGTGAAAAACTGTTTTTT. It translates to CASSQDFQGASGEKLFF.

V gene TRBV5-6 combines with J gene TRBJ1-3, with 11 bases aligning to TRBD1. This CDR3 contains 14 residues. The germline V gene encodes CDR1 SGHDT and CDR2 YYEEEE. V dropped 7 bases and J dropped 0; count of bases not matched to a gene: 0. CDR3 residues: CASGQGASGNTIYF. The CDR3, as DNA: TGTGCCAGCGGACAGGGGGCCTCTGGAAACACCATATATTTT. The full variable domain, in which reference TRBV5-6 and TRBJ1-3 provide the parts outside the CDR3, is DAGVTQSPTHLIKTRGQQVTLRCSPKSGHDTVSWYQQALGQGPQFIFQYYEEEERQRGNFPDRFSGHQFPNYSSELNVNALLLGDSALYLCASGQGASGNTIYFGEGSWLTVV.

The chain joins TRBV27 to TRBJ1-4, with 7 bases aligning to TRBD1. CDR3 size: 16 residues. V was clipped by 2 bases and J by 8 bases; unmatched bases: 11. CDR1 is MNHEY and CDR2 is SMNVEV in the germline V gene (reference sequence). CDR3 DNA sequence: TGTGCCAGCAGTTTACGCTCGACAGGGACCGGCGAAAAACTGTTTTTT. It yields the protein CASSLRSTGTGEKLFF. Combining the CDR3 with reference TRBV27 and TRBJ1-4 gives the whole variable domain EAQVTQNPRYLITVTGKKLTVTCSQNMNHEYMSWYRQDPGLGLRQIYYSMNVEVTDKGDVPEGYKVSRKEKRNFPLILESPSPNQTSLYFCASSLRSTGTGEKLFFGSGTQLSVL.

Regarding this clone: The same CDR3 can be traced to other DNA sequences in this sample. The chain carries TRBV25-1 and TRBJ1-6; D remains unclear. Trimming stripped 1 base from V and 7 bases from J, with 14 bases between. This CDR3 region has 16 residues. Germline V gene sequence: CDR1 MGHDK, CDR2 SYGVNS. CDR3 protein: CASSEFRGGRNSPLHF. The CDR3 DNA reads TGTGCCAGCAGTGAATTCCGGGGAGGGAGGAATTCACCCCTCCACTTT. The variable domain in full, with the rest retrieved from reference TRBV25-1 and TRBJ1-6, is EADIYQTPRYLVIGTGKKITLECSQTMGHDKMYWYQQDPGMELHLIHYSYGVNSTEKGDLSSESTVSRIRTEHFPLTLESARPSHTSQYLCASSEFRGGRNSPLHFGNGTRLTVT.

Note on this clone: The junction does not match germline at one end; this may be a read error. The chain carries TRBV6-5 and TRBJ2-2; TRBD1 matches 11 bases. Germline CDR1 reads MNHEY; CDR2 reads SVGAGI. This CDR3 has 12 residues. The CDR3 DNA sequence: TGTGCCAGCAGCTTCGGGACAGGGGGGCTGTTTTTT. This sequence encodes CASSFGTGGLFF.

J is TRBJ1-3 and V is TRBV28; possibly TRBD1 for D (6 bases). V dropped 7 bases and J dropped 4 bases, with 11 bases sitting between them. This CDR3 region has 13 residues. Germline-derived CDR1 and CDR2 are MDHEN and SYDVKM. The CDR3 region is CASTGGIGNTIYF. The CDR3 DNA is TGTGCCAGCACGGGGGGCATCGGAAACACCATATATTTT.

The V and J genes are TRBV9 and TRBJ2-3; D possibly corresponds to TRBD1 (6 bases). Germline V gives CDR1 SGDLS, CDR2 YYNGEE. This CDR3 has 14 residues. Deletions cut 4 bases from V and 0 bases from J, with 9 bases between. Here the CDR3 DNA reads TGTGCCAGCAGCAAGACAGGCAGCACAGATACGCAGTATTTT. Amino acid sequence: CASSKTGSTDTQYF.

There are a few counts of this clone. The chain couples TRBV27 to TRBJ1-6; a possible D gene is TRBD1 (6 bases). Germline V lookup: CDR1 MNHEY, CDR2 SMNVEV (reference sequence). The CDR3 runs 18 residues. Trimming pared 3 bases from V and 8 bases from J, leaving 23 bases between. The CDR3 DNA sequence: TGTGCCAGCAGTTTCCGCACCCTTTCCGGACAGTTGGATTCACCCCTCCACTTT. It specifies CASSFRTLSGQLDSPLHF.

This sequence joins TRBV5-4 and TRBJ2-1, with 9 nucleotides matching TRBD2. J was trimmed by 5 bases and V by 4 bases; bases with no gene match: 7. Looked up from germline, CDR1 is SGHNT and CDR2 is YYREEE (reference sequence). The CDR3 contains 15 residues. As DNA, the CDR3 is TGTGCCAGCAGCCCCAGCGGGGGGCGAAACAATGAGCAGTTCTTC. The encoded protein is CASSPSGGRNNEQFF.

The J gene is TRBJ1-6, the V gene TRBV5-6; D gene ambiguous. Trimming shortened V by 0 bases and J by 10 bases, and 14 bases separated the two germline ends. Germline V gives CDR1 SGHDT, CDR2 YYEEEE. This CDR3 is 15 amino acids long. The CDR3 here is CASSLVNSVGSPLHF. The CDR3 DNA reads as TGTGCCAGCAGCTTGGTGAACTCAGTGGGCTCACCCCTCCACTTT.